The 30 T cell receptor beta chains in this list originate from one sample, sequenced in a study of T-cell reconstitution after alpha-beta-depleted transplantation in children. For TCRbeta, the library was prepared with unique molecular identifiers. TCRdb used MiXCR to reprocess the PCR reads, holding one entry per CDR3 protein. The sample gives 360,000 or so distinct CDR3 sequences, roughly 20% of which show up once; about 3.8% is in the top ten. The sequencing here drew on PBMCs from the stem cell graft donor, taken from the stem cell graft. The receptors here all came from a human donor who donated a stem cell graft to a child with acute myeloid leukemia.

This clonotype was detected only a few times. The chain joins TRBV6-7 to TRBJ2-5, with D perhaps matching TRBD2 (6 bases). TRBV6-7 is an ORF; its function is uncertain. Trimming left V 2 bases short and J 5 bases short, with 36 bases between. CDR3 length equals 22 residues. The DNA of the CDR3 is TGTGCCAGCAGTTACGGCCCTCCACCCCCACTACTTAGCGGACACCTTGGGGAGACCCAGTACTTC. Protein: CASSYGPPPPLLSGHLGETQYF.

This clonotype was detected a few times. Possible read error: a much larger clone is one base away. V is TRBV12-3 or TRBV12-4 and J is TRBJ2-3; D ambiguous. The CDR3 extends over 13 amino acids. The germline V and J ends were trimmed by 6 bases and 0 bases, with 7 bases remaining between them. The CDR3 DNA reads TGTGCCAGCAGCCCCGTGAGCACAGATACGCAGTATTTT. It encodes CASSPVSTDTQYF.

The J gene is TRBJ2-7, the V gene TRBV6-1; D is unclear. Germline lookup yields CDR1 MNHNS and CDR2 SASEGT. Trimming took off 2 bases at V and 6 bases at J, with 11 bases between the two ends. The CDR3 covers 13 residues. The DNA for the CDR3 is TGTGCCAGCAGTGAACGGCCACTCTTCGAGCAGTACTTC. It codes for CASSERPLFEQYF.

In DNA form, the CDR3 reads TGTGCCAGCAGCTTCTGGGGGGACATTCAGTACTTC. Protein: CASSFWGDIQYF. The chain has TRBV13 and TRBJ2-4; possible D gene TRBD2, 6 bases. The CDR3 totals 12 residues. Trimming left V 3 bases short and J 8 bases short, with 8 bases between. Germline V gene data show CDR1 as PRHDT and CDR2 as FYEKMQ (reference sequence).

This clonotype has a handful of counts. CDR3 loop: CASGQLQETQYF. In DNA form, the CDR3 reads TGTGCCAGCGGACAGCTCCAAGAGACCCAGTACTTC. The chain is built from TRBV25-1 and TRBJ2-5; possibly TRBD1 for D (6 bases). Germline assignment: CDR1 MGHDK and CDR2 SYGVNS. Trimming cost V 8 bases and J 1 base, with 8 bases left between them. The CDR3 contains 12 residues.

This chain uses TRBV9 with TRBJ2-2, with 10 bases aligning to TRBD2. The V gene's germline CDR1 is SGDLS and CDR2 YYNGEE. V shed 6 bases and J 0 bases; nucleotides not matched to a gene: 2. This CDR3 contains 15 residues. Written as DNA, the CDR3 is TGTGCCAGCAAAGCGGGAGGGCCGAACACCGGGGAGCTGTTTTTT. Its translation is CASKAGGPNTGELFF. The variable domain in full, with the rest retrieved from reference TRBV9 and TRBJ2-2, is DSGVTQTPKHLITATGQRVTLRCSPRSGDLSVYWYQQSLDQGLQFLIQYYNGEERAKGNILERFSAQQFPDLHSELNLSSLELGDSALYFCASKAGGPNTGELFFGEGSRLTVL.

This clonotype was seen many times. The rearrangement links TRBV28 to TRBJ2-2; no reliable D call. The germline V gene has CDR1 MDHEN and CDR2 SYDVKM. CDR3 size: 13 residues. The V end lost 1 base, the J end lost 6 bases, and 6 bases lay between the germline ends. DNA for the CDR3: TGTGCCAGCAGTTTATTCACACCCGGGGAGCTGTTTTTT. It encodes CASSLFTPGELFF.

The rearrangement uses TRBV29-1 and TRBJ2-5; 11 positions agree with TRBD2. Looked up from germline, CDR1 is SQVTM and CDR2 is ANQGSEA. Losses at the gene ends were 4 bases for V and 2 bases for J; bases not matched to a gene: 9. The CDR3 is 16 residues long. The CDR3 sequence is CSVVGGLAVAQETQYF. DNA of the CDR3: TGCAGCGTTGTTGGGGGACTAGCGGTCGCGCAAGAGACCCAGTACTTC.

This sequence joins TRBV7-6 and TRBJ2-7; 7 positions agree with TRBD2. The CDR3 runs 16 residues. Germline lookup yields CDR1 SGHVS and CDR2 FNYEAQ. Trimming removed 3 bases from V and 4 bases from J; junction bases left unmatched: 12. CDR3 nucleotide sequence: TGTGCCAGCAGCTTGGCTCCGGGAGGACGAAAATACGAGCAGTACTTC. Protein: CASSLAPGGRKYEQYF.

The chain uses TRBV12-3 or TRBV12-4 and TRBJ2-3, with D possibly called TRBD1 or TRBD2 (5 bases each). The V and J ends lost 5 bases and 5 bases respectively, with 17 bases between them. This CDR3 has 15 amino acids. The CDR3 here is CASSALDPGGDTQYF. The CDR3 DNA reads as TGTGCCAGCAGTGCCCTTGACCCTGGGGGAGATACGCAGTATTTT.

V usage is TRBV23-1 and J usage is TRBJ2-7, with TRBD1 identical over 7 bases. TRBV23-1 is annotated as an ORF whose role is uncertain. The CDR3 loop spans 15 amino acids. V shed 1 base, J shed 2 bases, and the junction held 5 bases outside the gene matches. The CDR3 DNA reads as TGCGCCAGCAGTCAATTGTGTCAGGGGGCCTACGAGCAGTACTTC. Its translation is CASSQLCQGAYEQYF.

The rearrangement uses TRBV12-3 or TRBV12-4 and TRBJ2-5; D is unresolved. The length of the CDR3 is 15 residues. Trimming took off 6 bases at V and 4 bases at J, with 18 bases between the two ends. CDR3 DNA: TGTGCCAGCAGGCAGGACGTCTCGGTCGGAGAGACCCAGTACTTC. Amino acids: CASRQDVSVGETQYF.

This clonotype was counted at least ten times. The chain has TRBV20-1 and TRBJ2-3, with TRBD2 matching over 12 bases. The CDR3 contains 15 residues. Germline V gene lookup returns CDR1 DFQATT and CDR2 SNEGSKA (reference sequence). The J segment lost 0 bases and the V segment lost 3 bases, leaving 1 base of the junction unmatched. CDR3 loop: CSASLAGGSTDTQYF. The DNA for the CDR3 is TGCAGTGCTAGCCTAGCGGGAGGGAGCACAGATACGCAGTATTTT.

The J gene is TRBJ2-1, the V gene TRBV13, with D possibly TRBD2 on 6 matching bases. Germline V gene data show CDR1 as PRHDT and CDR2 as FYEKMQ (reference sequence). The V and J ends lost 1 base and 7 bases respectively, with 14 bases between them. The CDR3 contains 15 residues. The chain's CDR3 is CASSLERLGRNEQFF. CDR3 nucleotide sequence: TGTGCCAGCAGCTTAGAACGACTAGGCCGTAATGAGCAGTTCTTC.

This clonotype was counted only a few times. The CDR3 region has the DNA TGTGCCAGCTCCTTCACCACAGGCTCGGACACCGGGGAGCTGTTTTTT. This gives the protein CASSFTTGSDTGELFF. V gene TRBV28 combines with J gene TRBJ2-2, with D tentatively TRBD1 (5 bases). Germline V lookup: CDR1 MDHEN, CDR2 SYDVKM. The V end lost 8 bases, the J end lost 3 bases, and 19 bases lay between the germline ends. The CDR3 covers 16 residues.

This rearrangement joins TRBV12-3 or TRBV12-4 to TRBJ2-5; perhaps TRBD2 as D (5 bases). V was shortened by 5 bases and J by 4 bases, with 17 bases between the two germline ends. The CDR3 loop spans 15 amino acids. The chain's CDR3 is CASSPARVFGETQYF. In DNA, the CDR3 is TGTGCCAGCAGTCCTGCGCGGGTTTTCGGAGAGACCCAGTACTTC.

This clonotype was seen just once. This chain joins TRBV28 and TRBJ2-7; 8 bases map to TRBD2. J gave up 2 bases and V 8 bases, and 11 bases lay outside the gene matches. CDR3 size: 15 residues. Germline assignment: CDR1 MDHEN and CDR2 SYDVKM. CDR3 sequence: CASLGSGIIAYEQYF. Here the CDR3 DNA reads TGTGCCAGCTTAGGTAGCGGGATTATAGCCTACGAGCAGTACTTC.

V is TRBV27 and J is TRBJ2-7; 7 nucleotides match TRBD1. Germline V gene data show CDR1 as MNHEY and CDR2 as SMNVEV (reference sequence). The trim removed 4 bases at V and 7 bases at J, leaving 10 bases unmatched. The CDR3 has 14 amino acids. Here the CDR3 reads CASSSLTGAGEQYF. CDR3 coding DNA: TGTGCCAGCAGTTCTCTTACAGGGGCAGGGGAGCAGTACTTC.

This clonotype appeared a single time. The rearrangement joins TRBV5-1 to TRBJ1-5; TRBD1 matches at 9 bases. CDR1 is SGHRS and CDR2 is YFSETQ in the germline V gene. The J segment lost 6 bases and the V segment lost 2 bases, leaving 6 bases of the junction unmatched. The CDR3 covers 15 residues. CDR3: CASSFTGGRGQPQHF. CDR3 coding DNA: TGCGCCAGCAGCTTTACAGGGGGCCGTGGTCAGCCCCAGCATTTT.

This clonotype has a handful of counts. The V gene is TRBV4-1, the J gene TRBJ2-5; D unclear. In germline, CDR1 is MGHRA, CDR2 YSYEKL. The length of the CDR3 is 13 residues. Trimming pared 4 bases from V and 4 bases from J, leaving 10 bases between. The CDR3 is CASSRVVSETQYF. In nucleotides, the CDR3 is TGCGCCAGCAGCCGAGTGGTCTCAGAGACCCAGTACTTC.

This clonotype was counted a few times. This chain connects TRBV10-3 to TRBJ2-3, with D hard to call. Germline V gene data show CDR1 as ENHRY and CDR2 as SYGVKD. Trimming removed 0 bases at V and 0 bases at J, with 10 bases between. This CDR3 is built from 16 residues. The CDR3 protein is CAISESERTSTDTQYF. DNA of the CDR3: TGTGCCATCAGTGAGTCTGAGAGAACTAGCACAGATACGCAGTATTTT.

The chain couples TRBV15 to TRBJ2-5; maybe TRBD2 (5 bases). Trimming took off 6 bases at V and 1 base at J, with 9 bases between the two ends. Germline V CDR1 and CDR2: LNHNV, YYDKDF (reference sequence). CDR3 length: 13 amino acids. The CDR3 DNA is TGTGCCACCAGTACGACTATCCAAGAGACCCAGTACTTC. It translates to CATSTTIQETQYF.

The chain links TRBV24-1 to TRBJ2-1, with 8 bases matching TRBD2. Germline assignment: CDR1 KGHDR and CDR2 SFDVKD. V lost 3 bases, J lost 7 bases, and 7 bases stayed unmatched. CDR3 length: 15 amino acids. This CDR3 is CATSDPGLARNEQFF. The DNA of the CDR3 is TGTGCCACCAGTGATCCCGGACTAGCTCGGAATGAGCAGTTCTTC.

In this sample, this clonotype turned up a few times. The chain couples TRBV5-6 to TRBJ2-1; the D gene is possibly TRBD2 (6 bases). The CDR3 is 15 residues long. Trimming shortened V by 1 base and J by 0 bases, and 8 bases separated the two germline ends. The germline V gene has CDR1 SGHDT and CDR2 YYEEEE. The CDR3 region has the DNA TGTGCCAGCAGCTTGTTGACTAGCTCCTACAATGAGCAGTTCTTC. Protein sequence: CASSLLTSSYNEQFF.

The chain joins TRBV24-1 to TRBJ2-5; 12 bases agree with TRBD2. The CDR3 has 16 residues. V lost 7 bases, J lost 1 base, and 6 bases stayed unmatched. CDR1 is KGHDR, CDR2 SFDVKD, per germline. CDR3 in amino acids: CATRAGTSGPQETQYF. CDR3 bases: TGTGCCACCAGGGCCGGGACTAGCGGGCCCCAAGAGACCCAGTACTTC.

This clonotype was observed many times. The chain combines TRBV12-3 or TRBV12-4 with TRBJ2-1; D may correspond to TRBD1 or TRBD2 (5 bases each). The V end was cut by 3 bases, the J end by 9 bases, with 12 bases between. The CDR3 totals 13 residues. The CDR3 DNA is TGTGCCAGCAGTTTTCGAGGGACGGGTGAGCAGTTCTTC. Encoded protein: CASSFRGTGEQFF.

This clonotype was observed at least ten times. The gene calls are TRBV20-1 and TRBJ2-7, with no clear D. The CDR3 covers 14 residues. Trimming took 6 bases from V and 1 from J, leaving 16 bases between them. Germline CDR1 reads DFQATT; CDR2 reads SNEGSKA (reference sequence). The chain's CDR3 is CSAKTALGSYEQYF. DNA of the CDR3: TGCAGTGCAAAGACTGCTCTGGGGTCCTACGAGCAGTACTTC.

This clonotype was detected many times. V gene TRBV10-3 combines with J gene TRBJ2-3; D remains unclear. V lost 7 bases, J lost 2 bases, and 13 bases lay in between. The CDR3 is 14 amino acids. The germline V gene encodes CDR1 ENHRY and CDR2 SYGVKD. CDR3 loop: CAINGWSNTDTQYF. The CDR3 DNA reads TGTGCCATCAATGGGTGGTCGAACACAGATACGCAGTATTTT.

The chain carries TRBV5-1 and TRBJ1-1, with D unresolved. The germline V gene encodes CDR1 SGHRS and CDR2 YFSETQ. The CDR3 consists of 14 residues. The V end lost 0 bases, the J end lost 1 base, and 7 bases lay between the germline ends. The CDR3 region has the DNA TGCGCCAGCAGCTTGGTAGCAGGGAACACTGAAGCTTTCTTT. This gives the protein CASSLVAGNTEAFF.

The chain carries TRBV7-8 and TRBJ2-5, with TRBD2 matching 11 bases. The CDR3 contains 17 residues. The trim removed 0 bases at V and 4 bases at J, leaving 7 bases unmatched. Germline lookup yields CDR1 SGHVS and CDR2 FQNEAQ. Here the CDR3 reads CASSLASGLAGGETQYF. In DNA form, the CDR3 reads TGTGCCAGCAGCTTAGCTTCCGGGCTAGCGGGAGGAGAGACCCAGTACTTC.